The rows below give T cell receptor beta chains drawn from one sample of a study of blood T cell repertoires in COVID-19. The method was immunoSEQ multiplex PCR; TCRdb's version includes in-frame clones alone and lacks a portion of them. The sample yields roughly 250,000 clones, around four fifths seen once. The sequencing sample was made of peripheral blood. All receptors come from a woman in her fifties or sixties with active or convalescent COVID-19. CDR3s include the opening cysteine and the closing phenylalanine or tryptophan. A D gene is named only where the DNA matches it firmly. Only part of the rows carry a size: once, few, many, or a class if the clone is expanded.

d_call,v_call,j_call,clone_size,cdr3_aa,cdr3_nt
NA,TRBV5-1,TRBJ1-6,NA,CASSLSGNSPLHF,TGCGCCAGCAGCTTGTCAGGGAATTCACCCCTCCACTTT
TRBD1,TRBV5-1,TRBJ2-7,many,CASSWDRSYEQYF,TGCGCCAGCAGCTGGGACAGGAGTTACGAGCAGTACTTC
TRBD2,TRBV4-2,TRBJ2-7,NA,CASSERETAYEQYF,TGTGCCAGCAGCGAGCGGGAGACAGCCTACGAGCAGTACTTC
NA,TRBV10-3,TRBJ2-7,NA,CANRGGSEQYF,TGTGCCAACAGGGGGGGGTCCGAGCAGTACTTC
TRBD2,TRBV19,TRBJ2-1,NA,CASSSRTSGEQFF,TGTGCCAGTAGTAGTCGGACTAGCGGTGAGCAGTTCTTC
TRBD2,TRBV4-1,TRBJ2-7,NA,CASSQTGGPSTYEQYF,TGCGCCAGCAGCCAAACGGGAGGTCCCTCAACCTACGAGCAGTACTTC
TRBD1,TRBV5-1,TRBJ1-4,NA,CASSFYRGPTEKLFF,TGCGCCAGCAGCTTTTACAGGGGGCCTACTGAAAAACTGTTTTTT
TRBD1,TRBV5-1,TRBJ2-5,NA,CASSFGQGTGTQYF,TGCGCCAGCAGCTTCGGACAGGGCACAGGGACCCAGTACTTC
TRBD1,TRBV29-1,TRBJ2-3,many,CSAGTGGWSDTQYF,TGCAGCGCTGGGACAGGGGGCTGGTCAGATACGCAGTATTTT
TRBD2,TRBV7-8,TRBJ2-5,NA,CASSLVSGEETQYF,TGTGCCAGCAGCTTAGTTAGCGGGGAAGAGACCCAGTACTTC
NA,TRBV29-1,TRBJ2-3,NA,CSVGGNTDTQYF,TGCAGCGTGGGGGGTAACACAGATACGCAGTATTTT
NA,TRBV2,TRBJ1-2,NA,CASRGGANYGYTF,TGTGCCAGCAGGGGGGGAGCTAACTATGGCTACACCTTC
NA,TRBV7-9,TRBJ2-5,once,CASSRTSGGETQYF,TGTGCCAGCAGCCGGACATCAGGTGGGGAGACCCAGTACTTC
NA,TRBV6-6,TRBJ1-2,NA,CASSRLGGEAYGYTF,TGTGCCAGCAGCCGCTTGGGAGGGGAGGCCTATGGCTACACCTTC
TRBD1,TRBV11-3,TRBJ1-1,NA,CASSSGQGRDTEAFF,TGTGCCAGCAGTTCCGGACAGGGGAGGGACACTGAAGCTTTCTTT
TRBD2,TRBV7-2,TRBJ2-3,NA,CASSLWGGNTDTQYF,TGTGCCAGCAGCTTATGGGGGGGGAATACAGATACGCAGTATTTT
TRBD2,TRBV27,TRBJ2-1,NA,CASSRGVAGYNEQFF,TGTGCCAGCAGTCGAGGGGTAGCGGGGTACAATGAGCAGTTCTTC
NA,TRBV5-6,TRBJ1-3,NA,CASSFGVTSGNTIYF,TGTGCCAGCAGCTTCGGAGTAACCTCTGGAAACACCATATATTTT
NA,TRBV6-6,TRBJ2-5,NA,CASSYSSERGETQYF,TGTGCCAGCAGTTACTCGTCCGAAAGGGGCGAGACCCAGTACTTC
TRBD1,TRBV3-1/TRBV3-2,TRBJ1-2,NA,CASSQDRGRDYSYGYTF,TGTGCCAGCAGCCAAGACAGGGGGCGAGATTATAGCTATGGCTACACCTTC